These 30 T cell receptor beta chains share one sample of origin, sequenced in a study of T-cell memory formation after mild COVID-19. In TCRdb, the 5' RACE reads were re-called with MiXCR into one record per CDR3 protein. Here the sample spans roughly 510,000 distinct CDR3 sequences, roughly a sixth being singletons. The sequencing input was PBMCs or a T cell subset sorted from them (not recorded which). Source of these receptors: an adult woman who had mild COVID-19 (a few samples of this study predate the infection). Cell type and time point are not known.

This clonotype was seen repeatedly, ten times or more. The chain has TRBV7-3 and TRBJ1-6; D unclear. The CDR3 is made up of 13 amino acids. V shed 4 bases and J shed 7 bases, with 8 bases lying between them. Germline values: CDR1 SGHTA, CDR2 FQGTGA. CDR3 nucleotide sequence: TGTGCCAGCAGCTCACGTCCCAATTCACCCCTCCACTTT. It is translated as CASSSRPNSPLHF. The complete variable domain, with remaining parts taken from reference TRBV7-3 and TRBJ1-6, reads GAGVSQTPSNKVTEKGKYVELRCDPISGHTALYWYRQSLGQGPEFLIYFQGTGAADDSGLPNDRFFAVRPEGSVSTLKIQRTERGDSAVYLCASSSRPNSPLHFGNGTRLTVT.

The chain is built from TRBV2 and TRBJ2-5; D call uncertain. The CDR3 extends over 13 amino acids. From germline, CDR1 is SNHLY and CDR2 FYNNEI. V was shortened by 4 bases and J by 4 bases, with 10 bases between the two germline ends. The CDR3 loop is CASSAGLSETQYF. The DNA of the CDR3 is TGTGCCAGCAGTGCCGGGTTATCAGAGACCCAGTACTTC.

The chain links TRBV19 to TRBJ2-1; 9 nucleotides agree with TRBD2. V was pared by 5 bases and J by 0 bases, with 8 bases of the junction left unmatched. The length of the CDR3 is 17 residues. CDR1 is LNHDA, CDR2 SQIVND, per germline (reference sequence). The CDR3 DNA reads TGTGCCAGTAGTTCCCGACTAGCGGTGAGCTCCTACAATGAGCAGTTCTTC. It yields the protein CASSSRLAVSSYNEQFF.

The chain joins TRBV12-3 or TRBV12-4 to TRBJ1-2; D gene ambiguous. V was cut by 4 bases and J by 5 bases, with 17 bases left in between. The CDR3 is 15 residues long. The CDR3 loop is CASSYRGRGGYGYTF. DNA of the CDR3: TGTGCCAGCAGTTATAGAGGACGAGGTGGTTATGGCTACACCTTC.

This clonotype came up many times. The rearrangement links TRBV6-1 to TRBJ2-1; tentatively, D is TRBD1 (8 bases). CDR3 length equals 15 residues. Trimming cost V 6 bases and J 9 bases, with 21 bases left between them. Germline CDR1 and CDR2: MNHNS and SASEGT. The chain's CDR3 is CASSLQGGEGGEQFF. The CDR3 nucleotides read TGTGCCAGCAGCTTACAGGGGGGGGAAGGAGGTGAGCAGTTCTTC.

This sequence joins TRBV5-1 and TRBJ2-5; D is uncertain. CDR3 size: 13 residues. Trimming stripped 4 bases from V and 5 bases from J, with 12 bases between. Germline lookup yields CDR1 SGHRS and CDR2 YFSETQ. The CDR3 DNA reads TGCGCCAGCAGCGCCTTAACGCAGGAGACCCAGTACTTC. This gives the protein CASSALTQETQYF. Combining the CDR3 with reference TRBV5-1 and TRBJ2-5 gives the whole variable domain KAGVTQTPRYLIKTRGQQVTLSCSPISGHRSVSWYQQTPGQGLQFLFEYFSETQRNKGNFPGRFSGRQFSNSRSEMNVSTLELGDSALYLCASSALTQETQYFGPGTRLLVL.

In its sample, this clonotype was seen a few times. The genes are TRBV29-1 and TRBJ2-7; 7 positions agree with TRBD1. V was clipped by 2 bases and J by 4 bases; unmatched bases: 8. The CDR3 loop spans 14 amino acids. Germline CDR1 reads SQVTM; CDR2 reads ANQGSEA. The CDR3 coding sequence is TGCAGCGTTGAACTTCGGACAGGACAATACGAGCAGTACTTC. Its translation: CSVELRTGQYEQYF.

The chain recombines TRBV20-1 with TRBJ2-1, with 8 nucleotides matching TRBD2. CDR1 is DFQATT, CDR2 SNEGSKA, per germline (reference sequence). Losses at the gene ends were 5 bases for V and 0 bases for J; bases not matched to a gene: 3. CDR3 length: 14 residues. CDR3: CSAASGSSYNEQFF. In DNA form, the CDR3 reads TGCAGTGCTGCCAGCGGGAGCTCCTACAATGAGCAGTTCTTC.

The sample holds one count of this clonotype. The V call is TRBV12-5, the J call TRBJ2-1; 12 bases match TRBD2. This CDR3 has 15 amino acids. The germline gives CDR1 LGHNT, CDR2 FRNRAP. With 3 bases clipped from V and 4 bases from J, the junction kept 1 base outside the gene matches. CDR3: CASGLLAGGYNEQFF. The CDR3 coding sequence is TGTGCTAGTGGTTTACTAGCGGGGGGTTACAATGAGCAGTTCTTC. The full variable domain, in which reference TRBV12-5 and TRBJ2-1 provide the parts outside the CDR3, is DARVTQTPRHKVTEMGQEVTMRCQPILGHNTVFWYRQTMMQGLELLAYFRNRAPLDDSGMPKDRFSAEMPDATLATLKIQPSEPRDSAVYFCASGLLAGGYNEQFFGPGTRLTVL.

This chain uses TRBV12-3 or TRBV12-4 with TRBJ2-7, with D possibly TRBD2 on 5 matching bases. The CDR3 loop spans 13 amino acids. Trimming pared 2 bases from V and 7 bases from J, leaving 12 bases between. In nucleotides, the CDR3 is TGTGCCAGCAGTTTACCGGGGTTCAGTGAGCAGTACTTC. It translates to CASSLPGFSEQYF.

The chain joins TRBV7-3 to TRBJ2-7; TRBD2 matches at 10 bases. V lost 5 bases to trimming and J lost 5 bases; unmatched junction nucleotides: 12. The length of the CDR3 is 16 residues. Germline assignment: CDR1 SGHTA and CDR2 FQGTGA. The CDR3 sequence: CASSPGPSGGTDEQYF. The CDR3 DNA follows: TGTGCCAGCAGCCCTGGTCCTAGCGGGGGAACCGACGAGCAGTACTTC.

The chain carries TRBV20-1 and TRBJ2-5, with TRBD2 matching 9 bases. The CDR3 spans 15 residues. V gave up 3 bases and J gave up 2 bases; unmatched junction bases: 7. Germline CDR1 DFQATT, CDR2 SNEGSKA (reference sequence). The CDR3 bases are TGCAGTGCTAGTGGGTTCGCGGGGGGGCAAGAGACCCAGTACTTC. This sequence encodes CSASGFAGGQETQYF.

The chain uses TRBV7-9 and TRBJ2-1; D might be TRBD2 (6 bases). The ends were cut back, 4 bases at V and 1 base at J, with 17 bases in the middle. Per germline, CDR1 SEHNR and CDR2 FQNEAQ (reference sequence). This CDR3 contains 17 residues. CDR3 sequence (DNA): TGTGCCAGCAGCTCGCCTCGACTAGACCTTTCCTACAATGAGCAGTTCTTC. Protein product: CASSSPRLDLSYNEQFF.

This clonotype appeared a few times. This chain's CDR3 is CATGQSEAFF. Written as DNA, the CDR3 is TGTGCCACCGGACAGTCTGAAGCTTTCTTT. The gene calls are TRBV6-2 or TRBV6-3 and TRBJ1-1, with D perhaps TRBD1 (6 bases). Trimming removed 10 bases at V and 6 bases at J, with 9 bases between. Germline lookup yields CDR1 MNHEY and CDR2 SVGEGT. The CDR3 runs 10 residues.

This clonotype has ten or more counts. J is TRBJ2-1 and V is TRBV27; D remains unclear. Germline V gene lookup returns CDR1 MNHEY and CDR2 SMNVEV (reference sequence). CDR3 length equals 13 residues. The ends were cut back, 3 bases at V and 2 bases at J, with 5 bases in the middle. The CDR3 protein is CASSFRTYNEQFF. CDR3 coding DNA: TGTGCCAGCAGTTTCAGGACCTACAATGAGCAGTTCTTC.

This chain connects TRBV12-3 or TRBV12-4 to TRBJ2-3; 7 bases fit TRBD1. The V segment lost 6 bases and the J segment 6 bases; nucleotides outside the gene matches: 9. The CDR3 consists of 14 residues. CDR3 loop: CASSSQGLGDTQYF. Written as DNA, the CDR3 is TGTGCCAGCAGCTCACAGGGGTTGGGCGATACGCAGTATTTT.

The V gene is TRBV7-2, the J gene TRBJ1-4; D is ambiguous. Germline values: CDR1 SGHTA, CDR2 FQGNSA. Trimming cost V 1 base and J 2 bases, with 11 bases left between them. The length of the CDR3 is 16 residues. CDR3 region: CASSLDGPHTNEKLFF. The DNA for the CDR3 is TGTGCCAGCAGCTTAGACGGTCCGCACACTAATGAAAAACTGTTTTTT.

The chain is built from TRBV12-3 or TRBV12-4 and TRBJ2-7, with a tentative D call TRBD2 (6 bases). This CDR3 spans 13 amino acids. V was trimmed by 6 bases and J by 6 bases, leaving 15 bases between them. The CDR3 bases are TGTGCCAGCAGCTGGACTACAGGTGGCGAGCAGTACTTC. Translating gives CASSWTTGGEQYF.

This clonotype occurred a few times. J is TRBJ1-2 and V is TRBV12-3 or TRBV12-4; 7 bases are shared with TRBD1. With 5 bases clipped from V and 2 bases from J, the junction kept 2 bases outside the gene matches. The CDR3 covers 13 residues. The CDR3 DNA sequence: TGTGCCAGCAGTACAGGGGTGAACTATGGCTACACCTTC. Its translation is CASSTGVNYGYTF.

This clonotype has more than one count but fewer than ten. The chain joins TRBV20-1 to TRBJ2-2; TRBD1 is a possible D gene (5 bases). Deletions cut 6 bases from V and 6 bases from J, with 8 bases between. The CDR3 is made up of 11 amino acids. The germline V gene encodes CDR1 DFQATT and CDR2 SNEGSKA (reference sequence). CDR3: CSAGHSGELFF. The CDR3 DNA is TGCAGTGCAGGACACTCCGGGGAGCTGTTTTTT.

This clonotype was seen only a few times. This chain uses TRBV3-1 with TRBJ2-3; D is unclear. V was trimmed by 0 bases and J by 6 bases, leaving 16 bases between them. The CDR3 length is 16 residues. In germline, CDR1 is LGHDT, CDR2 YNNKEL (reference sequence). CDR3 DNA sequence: TGTGCCAGCAGCCAAGAGAGAGACTCCTATACGGATACGCAGTATTTT. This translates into CASSQERDSYTDTQYF.

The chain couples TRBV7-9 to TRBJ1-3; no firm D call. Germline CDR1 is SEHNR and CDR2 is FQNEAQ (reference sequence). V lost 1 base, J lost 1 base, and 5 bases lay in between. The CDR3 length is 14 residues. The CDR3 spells CASSLDRSGNTIYF. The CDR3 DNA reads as TGTGCCAGCAGCTTAGACAGATCTGGAAACACCATATATTTT.

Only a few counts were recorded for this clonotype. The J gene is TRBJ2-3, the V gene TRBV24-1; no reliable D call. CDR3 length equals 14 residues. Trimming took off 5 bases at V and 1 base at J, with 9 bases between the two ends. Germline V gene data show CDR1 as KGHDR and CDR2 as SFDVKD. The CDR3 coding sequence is TGTGCCACCAGTGGCCCCCTAGGCACAGATACGCAGTATTTT. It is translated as CATSGPLGTDTQYF.

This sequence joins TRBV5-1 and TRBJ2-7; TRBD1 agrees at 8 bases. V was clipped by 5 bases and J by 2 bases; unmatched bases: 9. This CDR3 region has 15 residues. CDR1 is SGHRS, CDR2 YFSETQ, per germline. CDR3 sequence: CASRGDRGIAYEQYF. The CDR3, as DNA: TGCGCCAGCAGAGGAGACAGGGGAATAGCCTACGAGCAGTACTTC.

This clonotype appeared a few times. CDR3 sequence: CASSQKYRDSRIERTYEQYF. CDR3 DNA: TGTGCCAGCAGCCAAAAATACCGGGACAGCCGAATCGAAAGGACCTACGAGCAGTACTTC. The J gene is TRBJ2-7, the V gene TRBV3-1, with 7 bases fitting TRBD1. There are 20 residues in the CDR3. J lost 2 bases, V lost 2 bases, and 21 bases had no gene match. Germline lookup yields CDR1 LGHDT and CDR2 YNNKEL (reference sequence).

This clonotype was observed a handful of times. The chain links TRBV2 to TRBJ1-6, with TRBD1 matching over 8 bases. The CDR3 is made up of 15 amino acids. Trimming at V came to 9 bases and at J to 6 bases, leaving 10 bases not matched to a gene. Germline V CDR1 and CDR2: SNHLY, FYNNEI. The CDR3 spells CARQTGVLTNSPLHF. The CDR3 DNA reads TGTGCCAGACAGACAGGGGTCCTAACTAATTCACCCCTCCACTTT.

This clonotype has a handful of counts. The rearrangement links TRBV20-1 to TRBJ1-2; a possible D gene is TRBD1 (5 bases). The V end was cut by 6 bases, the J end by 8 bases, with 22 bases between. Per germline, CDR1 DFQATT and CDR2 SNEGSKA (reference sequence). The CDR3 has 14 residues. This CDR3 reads CSASDSKSPGGYTF. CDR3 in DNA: TGCAGTGCCTCCGACAGCAAGAGCCCAGGGGGCTACACCTTC.

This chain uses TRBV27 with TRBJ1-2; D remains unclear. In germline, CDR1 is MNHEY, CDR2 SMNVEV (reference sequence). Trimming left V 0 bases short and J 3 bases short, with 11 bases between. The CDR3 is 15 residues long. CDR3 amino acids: CASSLSWSQDYGYTF. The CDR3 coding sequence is TGTGCCAGCAGTTTATCATGGTCGCAAGACTATGGCTACACCTTC.

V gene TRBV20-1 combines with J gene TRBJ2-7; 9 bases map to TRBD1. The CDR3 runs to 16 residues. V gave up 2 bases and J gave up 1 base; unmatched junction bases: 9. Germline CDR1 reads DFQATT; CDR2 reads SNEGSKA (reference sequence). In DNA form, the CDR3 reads TGCAGTGCTAGAAGGACAGGGGATCGGATTTCCTACGAGCAGTACTTC. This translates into CSARRTGDRISYEQYF.

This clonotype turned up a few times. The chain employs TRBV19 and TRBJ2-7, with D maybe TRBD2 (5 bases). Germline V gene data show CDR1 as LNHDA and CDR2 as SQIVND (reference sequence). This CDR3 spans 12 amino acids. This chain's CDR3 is CSRRRLYYEQYF. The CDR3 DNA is TGTTCGCGAAGACGACTATACTACGAGCAGTACTTC.